Listed below are T cell receptor beta chains from one sample, sequenced in a study of T cell repertoires in cytomegalovirus infection. MiXCR, applied by TCRdb to the reads, yields one record per CDR3 protein. This sample has hundreds of thousands of distinct CDR3 sequences, with about two fifths found just once. For these receptors, no antigen is known. The specimen comprised cultured PBMCs, sampled from culture after CMV antigen stimulation. These receptors were obtained from a human donor in good health (CMV status not recorded). Some clones in this sample may be carry-over from other donors' samples. CDR3s include the opening cysteine and the closing phenylalanine or tryptophan. D genes are given only for firm matches. Only some rows state a clone size, as once, few, many or a class for expanded clones.

abundance	d_gene	v_gene	j_gene	CDR3aa	CDR3nt
few	-	TRBV7-6	TRBJ1-3	CASSPPPREPGNTIYF	TGTGCCAGCAGCCCCCCCCCCAGGGAGCCTGGAAACACCATATATTTT
-	TRBD2	TRBV12-3/TRBV12-4	TRBJ2-2	CASSRTSGSRGELFF	TGTGCCAGCAGCCGGACTAGCGGGAGTAGGGGGGAGCTGTTTTTT
-	-	TRBV6-1	TRBJ1-5	CASSEGLHGNQPQHF	TGTGCCAGCAGTGAAGGGTTACACGGCAATCAGCCCCAGCATTTT
few	TRBD1	TRBV18	TRBJ2-1	CASSPGTGRRDEQFF	TGTGCCAGCTCACCAGGGACAGGCCGAAGGGATGAGCAGTTCTTC
few	-	TRBV12-3/TRBV12-4	TRBJ1-1	CASRPSLDSWNTEAFF	TGTGCCAGCAGGCCGTCCCTGGACAGCTGGAACACTGAAGCTTTCTTT
-	TRBD2	TRBV27	TRBJ2-7	CASSFRGGRYEQYF	TGTGCCAGCAGTTTCCGGGGGGGACGATACGAGCAGTACTTC
-	-	TRBV25-1	TRBJ2-3	CASSVRFVADTQYF	TGTGCCAGCAGTGTGAGGTTTGTGGCAGATACGCAGTATTTT
-	-	TRBV14	TRBJ2-5	CASSQRAARETQYF	TGTGCCAGCAGCCAGCGGGCGGCGCGGGAGACCCAGTACTTC
-	-	TRBV7-8	TRBJ2-1	CASSSGGGWGPHNEQFF	TGTGCCAGCAGCTCCGGCGGCGGTTGGGGCCCCCACAATGAGCAGTTCTTC
few	TRBD1	TRBV4-3	TRBJ2-7	CASSQERDSSYEQYF	TGCGCCAGCAGCCAAGAACGGGACAGCTCCTACGAGCAGTACTTC
-	-	TRBV29-1	TRBJ2-3	CSVEGQGGTDTQYF	TGCAGCGTTGAAGGTCAGGGGGGGACAGATACGCAGTATTTT
-	TRBD2	TRBV10-3	TRBJ2-3	CAISSPEGAGGPTDTQYF	TGTGCCATCAGTTCGCCCGAGGGAGCGGGGGGACCCACAGATACGCAGTATTTT
-	-	TRBV5-4	TRBJ2-1	CASSWDGGQSYNEQFF	TGTGCCAGCAGTTGGGACGGGGGACAATCCTACAATGAGCAGTTCTTC
-	TRBD2	TRBV6-2/TRBV6-3	TRBJ2-7	CASTLSGVYEQYF	TGTGCCAGCACCCTGAGCGGGGTCTACGAGCAGTACTTC
few	TRBD2	TRBV12-3/TRBV12-4	TRBJ2-7	CASSLRGAAYEQYF	TGTGCCAGCAGTTTGCGGGGGGCCGCCTACGAGCAGTACTTC
-	-	TRBV7-8	TRBJ2-5	CASSFAPLALLGETQYF	TGTGCCAGCAGCTTCGCGCCCCTAGCGCTTTTGGGGGAGACCCAGTACTTC
once	-	TRBV12-3/TRBV12-4	TRBJ1-2	CASTFQSGVGNYGYTF	TGTGCCAGCACGTTTCAGTCGGGGGTTGGTAACTATGGCTACACCTTC
few	-	TRBV15	TRBJ1-4	CATVNREATNEKLFF	TGTGCCACCGTGAACAGGGAAGCAACTAATGAAAAACTGTTTTTT
few	-	TRBV19	TRBJ1-5	CASTGRGSNQPQHF	TGTGCCAGTACGGGCAGGGGCTCAAATCAGCCCCAGCATTTT
-	-	TRBV27	TRBJ2-1	CASRGTQLNEQFF	TGTGCCAGCAGAGGGACTCAACTTAATGAGCAGTTCTTC
-	-	TRBV20-1	TRBJ1-1	CSARARGRAEEAFF	TGCAGTGCTAGAGCCCGCGGGCGGGCCGAGGAGGCTTTCTTT
-	TRBD1	TRBV12-3/TRBV12-4	TRBJ1-1	CASAKPDGTGGLGEAFF	TGTGCCAGCGCAAAACCCGACGGGACAGGGGGCCTCGGTGAAGCTTTCTTT
-	-	TRBV4-1	TRBJ1-5	CASSQDLGGGSNQPQHF	TGCGCCAGCAGCCAAGATTTAGGGGGTGGCAGCAATCAGCCCCAGCATTTT
many	-	TRBV7-2	TRBJ2-3	CASSLERLSRTPGNTQYF	TGTGCCAGCAGCTTAGAGCGACTTTCCCGGACCCCAGGAAATACGCAGTATTTT
once	-	TRBV20-1	TRBJ2-4	CSADQVARGNIQYF	TGCAGTGCTGATCAGGTGGCCCGGGGGAACATTCAGTACTTC
-	TRBD1	TRBV7-2	TRBJ1-1	CASSLGVQGMNTEAFF	TGTGCCAGCAGCTTAGGGGTACAGGGGATGAACACTGAAGCTTTCTTT
-	-	TRBV11-2	TRBJ2-5	CASSPGPPRGETQYF	TGTGCCAGCAGCCCAGGGCCGCCAAGAGGAGAGACCCAGTACTTC
-	-	TRBV4-1	TRBJ1-4	CASKISPGGNEKLFF	TGCGCCAGCAAAATATCCCCGGGAGGGAATGAAAAACTGTTTTTT
many	-	TRBV7-2	TRBJ2-5	CASSLSRGVKTQYF	TGTGCCAGCAGCTTAAGCAGGGGGGTGAAGACCCAGTACTTC
-	-	TRBV7-2	TRBJ2-3	CASSLGPGVSDTQYF	TGTGCCAGCAGCTTAGGACCGGGAGTATCAGATACGCAGTATTTT
-	-	TRBV6-2/TRBV6-3	TRBJ2-5	CASSPRFQETQYF	TGTGCCAGCAGTCCACGATTCCAAGAGACCCAGTACTTC
few	-	TRBV7-8	TRBJ2-1	CASSPLGGGAEQFF	TGTGCCAGCAGCCCGCTGGGGGGCGGGGCTGAGCAGTTCTTC
-	TRBD2	TRBV7-6	TRBJ2-1	CASSYKPGLAGVYTSYNEQFF	TGTGCCAGCAGCTATAAACCGGGACTAGCGGGAGTCTATACCTCCTACAATGAGCAGTTCTTC
few	TRBD2	TRBV6-1	TRBJ2-7	CASSYGREKPYEQYF	TGTGCCAGCAGTTACGGGCGGGAGAAACCCTACGAGCAGTACTTC
few	-	TRBV14	TRBJ1-5	CASSQDNNQPQHF	TGTGCCAGCAGCCAAGACAACAATCAGCCCCAGCATTTT
-	TRBD1	TRBV20-1	TRBJ1-4	CSAGGGTADEKLFF	TGCAGTGCTGGGGGCGGGACAGCGGATGAAAAACTGTTTTTT